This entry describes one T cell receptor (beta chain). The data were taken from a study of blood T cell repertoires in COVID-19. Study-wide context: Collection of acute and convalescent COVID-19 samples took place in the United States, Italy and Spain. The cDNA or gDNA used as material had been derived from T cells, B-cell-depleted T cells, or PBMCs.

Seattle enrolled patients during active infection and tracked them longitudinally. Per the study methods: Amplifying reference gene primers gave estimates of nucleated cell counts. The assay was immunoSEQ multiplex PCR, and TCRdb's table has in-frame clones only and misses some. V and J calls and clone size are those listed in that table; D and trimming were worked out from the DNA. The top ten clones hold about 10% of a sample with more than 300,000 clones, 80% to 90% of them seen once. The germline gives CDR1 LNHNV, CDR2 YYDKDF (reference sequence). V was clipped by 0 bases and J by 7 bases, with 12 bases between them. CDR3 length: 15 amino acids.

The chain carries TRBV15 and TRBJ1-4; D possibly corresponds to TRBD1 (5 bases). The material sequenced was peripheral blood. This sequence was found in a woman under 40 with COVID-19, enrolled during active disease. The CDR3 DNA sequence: TGTGCCACCAGCAGAGATGGGGGGGTTGGTGAAAAACTGTTTTTT. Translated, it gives CATSRDGGVGEKLFF. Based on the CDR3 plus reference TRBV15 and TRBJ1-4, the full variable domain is DAMVIQNPRYQVTQFGKPVTLSCSQTLNHNVMYWYQQKSSQAPKLLFHYYDKDFNNEADTPDNFQSRRPNTSFCFLDIRSPGLGDTAMYLCATSRDGGVGEKLFFGSGTQLSVL.